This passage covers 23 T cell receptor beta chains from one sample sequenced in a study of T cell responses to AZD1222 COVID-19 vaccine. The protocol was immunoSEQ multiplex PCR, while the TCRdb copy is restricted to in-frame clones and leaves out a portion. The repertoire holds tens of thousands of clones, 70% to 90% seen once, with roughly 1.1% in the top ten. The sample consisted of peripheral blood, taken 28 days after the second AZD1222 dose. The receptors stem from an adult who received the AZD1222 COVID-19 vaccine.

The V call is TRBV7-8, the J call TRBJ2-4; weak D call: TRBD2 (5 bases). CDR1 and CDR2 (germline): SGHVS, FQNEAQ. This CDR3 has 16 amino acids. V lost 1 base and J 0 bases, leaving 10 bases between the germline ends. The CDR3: CASSLERTLAKNIQYF. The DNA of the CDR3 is TGTGCCAGCAGCTTAGAGCGGACGTTAGCCAAAAACATTCAGTACTTC.

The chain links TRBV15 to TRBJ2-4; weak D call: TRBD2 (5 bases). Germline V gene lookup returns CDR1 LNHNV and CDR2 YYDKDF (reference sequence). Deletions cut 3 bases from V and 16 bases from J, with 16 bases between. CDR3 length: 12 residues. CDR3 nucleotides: TGTGCCACCAGCAGTACCGGGGTCGAGGGTTACTTC. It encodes CATSSTGVEGYF.

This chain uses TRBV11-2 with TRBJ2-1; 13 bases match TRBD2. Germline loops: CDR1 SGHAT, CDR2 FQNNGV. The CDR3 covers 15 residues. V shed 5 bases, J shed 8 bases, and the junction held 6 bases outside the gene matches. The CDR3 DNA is TGTGCCAGCAGCCATGGACTAGCGGGAGTCTATGAGCAGTTCTTC. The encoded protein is CASSHGLAGVYEQFF.

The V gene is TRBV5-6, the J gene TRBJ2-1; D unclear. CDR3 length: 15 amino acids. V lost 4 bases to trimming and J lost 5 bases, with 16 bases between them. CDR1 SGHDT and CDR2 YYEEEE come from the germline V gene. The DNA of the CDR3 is TGTGCCAGCAGCCATATACGAGACCCCAACAATGAGCAGTTCTTC. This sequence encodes CASSHIRDPNNEQFF.

This chain's CDR3 is CASSPSDRGLWDTEAFF. In DNA form, the CDR3 reads TGTGCCAGCAGCCCGTCGGACAGGGGGCTATGGGACACTGAAGCTTTCTTT. The chain recombines TRBV3-1 (or the pseudogene TRBV3-2) with TRBJ1-1; 11 bases match TRBD1. CDR3 length: 17 residues. V lost 4 bases, J lost 3 bases, and 10 bases stayed unmatched. Germline V CDR1 and CDR2: LGHDT, YNNKEL (reference sequence).

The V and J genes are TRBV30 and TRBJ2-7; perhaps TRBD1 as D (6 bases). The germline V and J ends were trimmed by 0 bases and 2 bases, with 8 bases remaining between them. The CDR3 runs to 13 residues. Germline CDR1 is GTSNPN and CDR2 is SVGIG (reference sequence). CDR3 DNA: TGTGCCTGGAGTGTAGGGACACCCTACGAGCAGTACTTC. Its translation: CAWSVGTPYEQYF.

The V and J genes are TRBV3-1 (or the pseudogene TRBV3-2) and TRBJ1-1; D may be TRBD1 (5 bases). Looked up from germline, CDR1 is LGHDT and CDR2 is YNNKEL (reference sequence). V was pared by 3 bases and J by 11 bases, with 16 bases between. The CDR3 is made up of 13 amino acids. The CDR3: CASSQGRTQGAFF. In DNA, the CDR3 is TGTGCCAGCAGCCAGGGGCGAACACAAGGGGCTTTCTTT.

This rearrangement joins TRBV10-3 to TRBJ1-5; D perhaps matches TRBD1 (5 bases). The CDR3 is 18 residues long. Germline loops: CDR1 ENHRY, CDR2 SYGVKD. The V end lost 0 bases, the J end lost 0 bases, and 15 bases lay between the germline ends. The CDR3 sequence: CAISESNRQVVSNQPQHF. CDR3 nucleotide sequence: TGTGCCATCAGTGAGTCGAACAGGCAGGTAGTTAGCAATCAGCCCCAGCATTTT.

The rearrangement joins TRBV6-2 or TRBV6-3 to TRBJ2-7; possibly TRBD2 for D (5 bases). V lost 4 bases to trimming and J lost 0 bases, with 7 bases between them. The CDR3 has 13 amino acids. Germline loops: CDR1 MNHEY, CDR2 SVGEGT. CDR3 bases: TGTGCCAGCAGTTGGGAGCGCTCCTACGAGCAGTACTTC. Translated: CASSWERSYEQYF.

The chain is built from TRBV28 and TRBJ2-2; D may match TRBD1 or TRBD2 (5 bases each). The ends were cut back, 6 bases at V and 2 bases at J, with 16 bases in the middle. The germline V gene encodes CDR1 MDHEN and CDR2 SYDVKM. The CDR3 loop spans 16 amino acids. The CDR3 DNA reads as TGTGCCAGCAGACCCTCCCCAGGGAGAAACACCGGGGAGCTGTTTTTT. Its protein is CASRPSPGRNTGELFF.

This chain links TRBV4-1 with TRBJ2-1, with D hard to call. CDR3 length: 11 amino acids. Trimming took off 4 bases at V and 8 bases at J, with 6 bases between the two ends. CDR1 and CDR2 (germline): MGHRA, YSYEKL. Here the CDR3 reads CASSRSYEQFF. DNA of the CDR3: TGCGCCAGCAGCCGATCATATGAGCAGTTCTTC.

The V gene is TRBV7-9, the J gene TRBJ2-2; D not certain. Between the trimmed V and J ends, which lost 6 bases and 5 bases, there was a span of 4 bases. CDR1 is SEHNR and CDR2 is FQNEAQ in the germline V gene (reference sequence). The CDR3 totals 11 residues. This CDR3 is CASRGTGELFF. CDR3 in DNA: TGTGCCAGCAGAGGGACCGGGGAGCTGTTTTTT.

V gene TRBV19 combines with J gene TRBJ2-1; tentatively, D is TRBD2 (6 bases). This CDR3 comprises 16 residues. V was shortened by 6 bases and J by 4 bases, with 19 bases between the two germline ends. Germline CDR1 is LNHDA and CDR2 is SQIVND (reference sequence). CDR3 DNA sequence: TGTGCCAGTAGCTCACTCGTCCCGGGAGAATACAATGAGCAGTTCTTC. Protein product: CASSSLVPGEYNEQFF.

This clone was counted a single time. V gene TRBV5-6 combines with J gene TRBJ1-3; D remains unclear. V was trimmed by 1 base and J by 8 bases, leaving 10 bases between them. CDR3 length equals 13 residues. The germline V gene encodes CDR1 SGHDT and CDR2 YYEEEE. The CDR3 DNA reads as TGTGCCAGCAGCTTGATTGACGTAGACACCATATATTTT. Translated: CASSLIDVDTIYF.

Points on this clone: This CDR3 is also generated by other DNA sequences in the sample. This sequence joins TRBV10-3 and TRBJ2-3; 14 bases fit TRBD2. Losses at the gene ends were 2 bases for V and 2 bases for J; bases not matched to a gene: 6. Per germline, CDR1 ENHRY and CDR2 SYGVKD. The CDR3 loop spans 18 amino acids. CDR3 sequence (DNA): TGTGCCATCAGTGAGACCGGACTAGCGGGAGGTAACACAGATACGCAGTATTTT. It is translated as CAISETGLAGGNTDTQYF.

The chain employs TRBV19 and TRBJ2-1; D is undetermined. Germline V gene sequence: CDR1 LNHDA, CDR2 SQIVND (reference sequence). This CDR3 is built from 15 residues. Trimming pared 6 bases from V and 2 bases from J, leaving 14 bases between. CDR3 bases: TGTGCCAGTAGCCCTGTGGGGTCAGCCTACAATGAGCAGTTCTTC. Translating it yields CASSPVGSAYNEQFF.

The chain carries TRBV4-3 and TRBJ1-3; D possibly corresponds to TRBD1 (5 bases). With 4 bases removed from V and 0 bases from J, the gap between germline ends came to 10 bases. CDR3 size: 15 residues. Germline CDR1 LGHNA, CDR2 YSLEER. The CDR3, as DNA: TGCGCCAGCAGCCGGACGGGGGACTCTGGAAACACCATATATTTT. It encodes CASSRTGDSGNTIYF.

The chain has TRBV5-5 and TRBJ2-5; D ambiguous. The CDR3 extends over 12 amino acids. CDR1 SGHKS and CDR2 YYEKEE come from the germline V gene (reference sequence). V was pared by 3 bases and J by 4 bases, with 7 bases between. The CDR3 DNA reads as TGTGCCAGCAGCTCCCACGGAGAGACCCAGTACTTC. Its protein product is CASSSHGETQYF.

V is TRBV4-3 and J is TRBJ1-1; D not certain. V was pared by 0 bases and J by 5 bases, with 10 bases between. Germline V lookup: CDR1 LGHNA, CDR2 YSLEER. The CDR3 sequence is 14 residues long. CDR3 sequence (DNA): TGCGCCAGCAGCCAAGATGGAACGCGGACTGAAGCTTTCTTT. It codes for CASSQDGTRTEAFF.

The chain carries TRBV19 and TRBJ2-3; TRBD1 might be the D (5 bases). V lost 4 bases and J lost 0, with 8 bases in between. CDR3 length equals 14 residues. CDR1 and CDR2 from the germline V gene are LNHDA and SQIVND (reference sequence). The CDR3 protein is CASSNQGSTDTQYF. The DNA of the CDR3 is TGTGCCAGTAGTAACCAGGGAAGCACAGATACGCAGTATTTT. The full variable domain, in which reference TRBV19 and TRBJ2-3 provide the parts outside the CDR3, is DGGITQSPKYLFRKEGQNVTLSCEQNLNHDAMYWYRQDPGQGLRLIYYSQIVNDFQKGDIAEGYSVSREKKESFPLTVTSAQKNPTAFYLCASSNQGSTDTQYFGPGTRLTVL.

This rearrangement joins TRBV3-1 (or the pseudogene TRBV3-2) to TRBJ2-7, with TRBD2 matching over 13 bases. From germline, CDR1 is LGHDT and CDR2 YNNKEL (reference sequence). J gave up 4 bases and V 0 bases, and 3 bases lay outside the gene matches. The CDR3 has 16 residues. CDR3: CASSQEGLAGVYEQYF. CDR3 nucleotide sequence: TGTGCCAGCAGCCAAGAAGGACTAGCGGGAGTGTACGAGCAGTACTTC.

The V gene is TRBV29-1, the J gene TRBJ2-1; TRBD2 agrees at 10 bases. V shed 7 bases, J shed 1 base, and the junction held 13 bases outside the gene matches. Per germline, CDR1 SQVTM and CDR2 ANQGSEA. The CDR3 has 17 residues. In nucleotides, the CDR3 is TGCAGCGCTGCATCGGCTAGCGGGAGCAAATCCTACAATGAGCAGTTCTTC. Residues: CSAASASGSKSYNEQFF.

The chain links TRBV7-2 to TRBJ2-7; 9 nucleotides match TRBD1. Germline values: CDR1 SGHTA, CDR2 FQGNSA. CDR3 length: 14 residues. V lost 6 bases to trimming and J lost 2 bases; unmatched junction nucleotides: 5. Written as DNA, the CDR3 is TGTGCCAGCAGAGGGGACAGGGCTACCTACGAGCAGTACTTC. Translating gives CASRGDRATYEQYF.